The clone carrying this T cell receptor (beta chain) was counted at least ten times. The antigen remains undetermined. The library protocol tagged individual cDNA molecules with unique molecular identifiers. TCRdb itself ran the 5' RACE reads through MiXCR, one entry per CDR3 protein. Of 65,000 to 70,000 distinct CDR3 sequences detected, approximately 10% appear once; the ten largest clones hold around 6.6%. The data belong to a study of early T cells in non-severe SARS-CoV-2 infection. Study summary: The sequenced material was bulk RNA from unsorted whole blood, and its chains were unpaired. Study conclusions and caveats: Clonotype matching in VDJdb favored anti-spike CD8 responses and did not capture private and CD4 specificities.

The CDR3 runs 14 residues. In germline, CDR1 is MNHEY, CDR2 SVGAGI. Trimming removed 2 bases from V and 3 bases from J, with 10 bases in between. This TCR was recovered from an adult who was a healthcare worker with PCR-confirmed SARS-CoV-2 infection or an uninfected control (not recorded which). The rearrangement uses TRBV6-5 and TRBJ2-5; tentative D call: TRBD2 (6 bases). The sample taken for sequencing was whole blood. In DNA, the CDR3 is TGTGCCAGCAGTTACGGGACTGGTAAAGAGACCCAGTACTTC. Protein: CASSYGTGKETQYF.